A selection of T cell receptor beta chains follows, all from one sample in a study of blood T cell repertoires in COVID-19. Some clones are missing from TCRdb's copy, which holds only in-frame ones; the method was immunoSEQ multiplex PCR. The table includes approximately 170,000 clones, around 85% detected once. Sequencing was done on a sample of peripheral blood. The receptor source for this set is a man younger than 40 with acute or convalescent COVID-19. The CDR3 runs from the conserved cysteine through the conserved F or W. A D gene is named only where the DNA matches it firmly. Part of the rows lack a size; the others show once, few, many or a class for expanded clones.

clone_size	v_call	d_call	j_call	cdr3_aa	cdr3_nt
NA	TRBV6-5	NA	TRBJ2-2	CASRSTGMKLFF	TGTGCCAGCAGGAGTACAGGGATGAAGCTGTTTTTT
NA	TRBV5-1	NA	TRBJ2-3	CASSFFQTDTQYF	TGCGCCAGCAGCTTTTTCCAGACAGATACGCAGTATTTT
NA	TRBV5-6	NA	TRBJ1-1	CASSPGHTEAFF	TGTGCCAGCAGCCCAGGGCACACTGAAGCTTTCTTT
NA	TRBV6-5	NA	TRBJ2-1	CASSYSAILQAREQFF	TGTGCCAGCAGTTACTCCGCTATACTGCAAGCTAGGGAGCAGTTCTTC
NA	TRBV2	NA	TRBJ1-4	CASRPPTLSNEKLFF	TGTGCCAGCAGGCCCCCGACACTTAGTAATGAAAAACTGTTTTTT
NA	TRBV10-1	NA	TRBJ1-5	CASSGRVSNQPQHF	TGCGCCAGCAGTGGCAGGGTAAGCAATCAGCCCCAGCATTTT
NA	TRBV11-2	NA	TRBJ1-6	CASSLSVNSPLHF	TGTGCCAGCAGCTTGTCGGTAAATTCACCCCTCCACTTT
NA	TRBV2	NA	TRBJ1-1	CASIGQPNVYTEAFF	TGTGCCAGCATTGGACAGCCAAACGTCTACACTGAAGCTTTCTTT
NA	TRBV3-1/TRBV3-2	NA	TRBJ1-1	CASQKGTGYEAFF	TGTGCCAGCCAAAAAGGAACAGGGTATGAAGCTTTCTTT
NA	TRBV28	TRBD1	TRBJ2-4	CASSFSGQGSKNIQYF	TGTGCCAGCAGTTTCTCGGGACAGGGGTCCAAAAACATTCAGTACTTC
NA	TRBV7-9	NA	TRBJ1-5	CASSSTLQGDNQPQHF	TGTGCCAGCAGCTCGACCCTACAGGGCGATAATCAGCCCCAGCATTTT
NA	TRBV6-1	NA	TRBJ1-5	CASSERENQPQHF	TGTGCCAGCAGTGAAAGAGAAAATCAGCCCCAGCATTTT
NA	TRBV29-1	NA	TRBJ1-6	CSVTLGAAYNSPLHF	TGCAGCGTGACGCTAGGGGCAGCTTATAATTCACCCCTCCACTTT
NA	TRBV2	NA	TRBJ1-1	CASNFGTEAFF	TGTGCCAGCAATTTCGGGACTGAAGCTTTCTTT
NA	TRBV14	TRBD2	TRBJ2-3	CASSPRGDSTDTQYF	TGTGCCAGCAGCCCTCGGGGGGATAGCACAGATACGCAGTATTTT
few	TRBV3-1/TRBV3-2	NA	TRBJ2-3	CASSQRGGDTQYF	TGTGCCAGCAGCCAACGGGGAGGAGATACGCAGTATTTT
once	TRBV4-1	NA	TRBJ1-1	CASSQDIGRANTEAFF	TGCGCCAGCAGCCAAGATATAGGCAGGGCGAACACTGAAGCTTTCTTT
NA	TRBV21-1	NA	TRBJ1-5	CASSKQHRRPQHF	TGTGCCAGCAGCAAACAACACAGACGGCCCCAGCATTTT
NA	TRBV20-1	NA	TRBJ1-1	CSASPQLEAFF	TGCAGTGCTAGTCCCCAACTCGAAGCTTTCTTT
NA	TRBV28	NA	TRBJ1-2	CASSAGIGVGYTF	TGTGCCAGCAGTGCGGGAATCGGGGTCGGCTACACCTTC
few	TRBV28	TRBD1	TRBJ1-4	CASSPTGLTNEKLFF	TGTGCCAGCAGTCCGACAGGGCTTACTAATGAAAAACTGTTTTTT
NA	TRBV28	NA	TRBJ2-7	CASRTVLYEQYF	TGTGCCAGCAGGACAGTTCTGTACGAGCAGTACTTC
NA	TRBV9	NA	TRBJ1-1	CASSAVRTDLLGTEAFF	TGTGCCAGCAGCGCGGTAAGGACAGACCTGCTTGGAACTGAAGCTTTCTTT
NA	TRBV5-1	NA	TRBJ2-1	CASSLTTNNEQFF	TGCGCCAGCAGCTTGACAACAAACAATGAGCAGTTCTTC
NA	TRBV28	TRBD1	TRBJ2-4	CASSLGDRVKNIQYF	TGTGCCAGCAGCCTTGGGGACAGGGTCAAAAACATTCAGTACTTC
NA	TRBV4-1	NA	TRBJ2-7	CASSQDLAAPYEQYF	TGCGCCAGCAGCCAAGATTTAGCGGCTCCCTACGAGCAGTACTTC
NA	TRBV30	NA	TRBJ1-2	CAWSGTLTWGYTF	TGTGCCTGGTCTGGGACACTAACCTGGGGCTACACCTTC
once	TRBV10-1	NA	TRBJ1-2	CASSDSFYGYTF	TGCGCCAGCAGTGACTCCTTCTATGGCTACACCTTC
NA	TRBV18	NA	TRBJ2-7	CASSPFPGSLTYEQYF	TGTGCCAGCTCACCTTTCCCCGGGTCCCTCACCTACGAGCAGTACTTC
NA	TRBV6-5	NA	TRBJ1-2	CASSYSRRGTIYGYTF	TGTGCCAGCAGTTACTCGAGGCGGGGGACCATCTATGGCTACACCTTC
NA	TRBV9	TRBD1	TRBJ1-2	CASTPEVGGTYGYTF	TGTGCCAGCACCCCCGAGGTAGGGGGCACCTATGGCTACACCTTC
NA	TRBV9	TRBD2	TRBJ2-7	CASSSTSGSFRYF	TGTGCCAGCAGCTCGACTAGCGGGAGTTTTCGGTACTTC
NA	TRBV4-1	NA	TRBJ1-4	CASSQVRGRREEKLFF	TGCGCCAGCAGCCAAGTTAGGGGAAGGCGGGAGGAAAAACTGTTTTTT
NA	TRBV3-1/TRBV3-2	TRBD2	TRBJ2-3	CASSFRTSGLHTDTQYF	TGTGCCAGCAGCTTTAGGACTAGCGGGTTGCACACAGATACGCAGTATTTT
NA	TRBV27	NA	TRBJ2-7	CASSFPSYEQYF	TGTGCCAGCAGTTTCCCTTCCTACGAGCAGTACTTC
NA	TRBV6-5	NA	TRBJ2-1	CASRVGAYNEQFF	TGTGCCAGCAGGGTCGGGGCCTACAATGAGCAGTTCTTC
once	TRBV18	TRBD1	TRBJ2-2	CASSPIGQGKLFF	TGTGCCAGCTCGCCAATTGGACAGGGAAAGCTGTTTTTT
few	TRBV24-1	TRBD2	TRBJ2-5	CAINDGREETQYF	TGTGCCATTAACGACGGGAGGGAAGAGACCCAGTACTTC
NA	TRBV30	NA	TRBJ1-1	CAWSVGQGNTEAFF	TGTGCCTGGAGTGTAGGCCAGGGGAACACTGAAGCTTTCTTT
NA	TRBV19	NA	TRBJ1-1	CASSMTYPLNTEAFF	TGTGCCAGTAGTATGACTTACCCATTGAACACTGAAGCTTTCTTT
NA	TRBV19	NA	TRBJ1-5	CASKEKQGFGNQPQHF	TGTGCCAGTAAAGAGAAACAGGGTTTCGGCAATCAGCCCCAGCATTTT
NA	TRBV2	TRBD2	TRBJ2-3	CAGRLADTQYF	TGTGCCGGCCGACTAGCGGATACGCAGTATTTT
NA	TRBV3-1/TRBV3-2	NA	TRBJ1-1	CASSLSGGSTEAFF	TGTGCCAGCAGCCTAAGCGGGGGATCAACTGAAGCTTTCTTT
NA	TRBV2	TRBD1	TRBJ2-3	CASARDRGLPDTQYF	TGTGCCAGCGCCCGGGACAGGGGCCTCCCAGATACGCAGTATTTT
NA	TRBV28	NA	TRBJ2-7	CASSLFLYEQYF	TGTGCCAGCAGTTTATTCCTCTACGAGCAGTACTTC
NA	TRBV7-9	TRBD2	TRBJ2-7	CASSSRTSFHEQYF	TGTGCCAGCAGCTCAAGGACTAGCTTCCACGAGCAGTACTTC
few	TRBV4-1	NA	TRBJ2-6	CASSQEGLGANVLTF	TGCGCCAGCAGCCAAGAGGGGCTCGGGGCCAACGTCCTGACTTTC
NA	TRBV28	TRBD1	TRBJ1-2	CASSLRGQGSGYTF	TGTGCCAGCAGTTTGAGGGGACAGGGCTCTGGCTACACCTTC
NA	TRBV5-4	NA	TRBJ1-2	CASSLDTLNYGYTF	TGTGCCAGCAGCTTGGATACGCTAAACTATGGCTACACCTTC
NA	TRBV7-8	TRBD1	TRBJ1-3	CASNRGDSGNTIYF	TGTGCCAGCAACAGGGGCGACTCTGGAAACACCATATATTTT
NA	TRBV18	TRBD2	TRBJ2-5	CASSPPRTSLQETQYF	TGTGCCAGCTCACCCCCTCGGACTAGTCTCCAAGAGACCCAGTACTTC
NA	TRBV7-8	NA	TRBJ2-7	CASSLDRRAHEQYF	TGTGCCAGCAGCTTAGATCGCAGGGCTCACGAGCAGTACTTC
NA	TRBV6-6	TRBD2	TRBJ2-3	CASSYTGGGTDTQYF	TGTGCCAGCAGTTACACGGGAGGCGGCACAGATACGCAGTATTTT
once	TRBV14	TRBD2	TRBJ2-2	CASSPRRLARNTGELFF	TGTGCCAGCAGCCCTCGTCGACTAGCGAGGAACACCGGGGAGCTGTTTTTT